The 26 T cell receptor beta chains in this list originate from one sample, sequenced in a study of spatial heterogeneity in lung cancer. TCRdb independently ran MiXCR on the 5' RACE reads; one entry per CDR3 protein. The sample lists about 30,000 distinct CDR3 sequences, around 5.9% occurring once. Time point in this sample: blood at routine non-recurrence follow-up after resection. Unsorted whole RNA samples from tumor, nontumor lung or frozen PBMC were sequenced. The material was PBMCs, obtained at follow-up. Source of these receptors: a male donor with early-stage non-small cell lung cancer.

There are many counts of this clonotype. J is TRBJ2-7 and V is TRBV7-8; D tentatively fits TRBD1 or TRBD2 (5 bases each). There are 12 residues in the CDR3. V was cut by 6 bases and J by 6 bases, with 12 bases left in between. Germline values: CDR1 SGHVS, CDR2 FQNEAQ. The CDR3 reads CASRGRGAEQYF. The CDR3, as DNA: TGTGCCAGCAGGGGACGAGGGGCCGAGCAGTACTTC.

This clonotype was seen repeatedly, ten times or more. The V gene is TRBV3-1, the J gene TRBJ2-1; 14 positions agree with TRBD2. The CDR3 runs 15 residues. Trimming at V came to 4 bases and at J to 7 bases, leaving 3 bases not matched to a gene. CDR1 and CDR2 (germline): LGHDT, YNNKEL (reference sequence). The CDR3 nucleotides read TGTGCCAGCAGCCGAGGGACTAGCGGGGGTAATGAGCAGTTCTTC. It specifies CASSRGTSGGNEQFF.

Ten or more counts support this clonotype. This chain uses TRBV20-1 with TRBJ2-7; 8 positions agree with TRBD1. The CDR3 runs to 12 residues. In germline, CDR1 is DFQATT, CDR2 SNEGSKA (reference sequence). The V and J ends lost 5 bases and 1 base, in that order; junction bases with no gene match: 1. The CDR3 is CSAGTGSYEQYV. CDR3 DNA: TGCAGTGCTGGGACAGGTTCCTACGAGCAGTACGTC.

This clonotype was found many times. The chain is built from TRBV7-2 and TRBJ1-1; D call uncertain. Per the germline V gene, CDR1 is SGHTA and CDR2 is FQGNSA. CDR3 length: 12 amino acids. V gave up 0 bases and J gave up 11 bases, with 10 bases separating them. The CDR3 spells CASSLASSYAFF. The CDR3 bases are TGTGCCAGCAGCTTAGCATCCTCGTACGCTTTCTTT. The full variable domain, completed using reference TRBV7-2 and TRBJ1-1, is GAGVSQSPSNKVTEKGKDVELRCDPISGHTALYWYRQSLGQGLEFLIYFQGNSAPDKSGLPSDRFSAERTGGSVSTLTIQRTQQEDSAVYLCASSLASSYAFFGQGTRLTVV.

This clonotype showed up many times. The CDR3 loop reads CSARSGQGFHEQFF. CDR3 bases: TGCAGTGCTAGATCCGGACAGGGGTTCCATGAGCAGTTCTTC. The chain couples TRBV20-1 to TRBJ2-1; TRBD1 matches 9 bases. The CDR3 contains 14 residues. In germline, CDR1 is DFQATT, CDR2 SNEGSKA (reference sequence). The ends lost 2 bases at V and 8 bases at J; junction bases unmatched: 7.

This clonotype showed up just a few times. V usage is TRBV11-2 and J usage is TRBJ2-5, with D possibly being TRBD1 (6 bases). Germline V gives CDR1 SGHAT, CDR2 FQNNGV. The CDR3 consists of 14 residues. Trimming removed 1 base from V and 4 bases from J, with 10 bases in between. The CDR3 loop is CASSLGAGVETQYF. The CDR3 DNA is TGTGCCAGCAGCTTAGGTGCAGGGGTAGAGACCCAGTACTTC.

This rearrangement joins TRBV12-3 or TRBV12-4 to TRBJ2-1, with D perhaps TRBD1 (5 bases). CDR3 length: 15 amino acids. The V gene lost 3 bases and the J gene lost 8 bases, with 17 bases spanning the gap. The CDR3 sequence: CASSLRLGARDEQFF. The CDR3 nucleotides are TGTGCCAGCAGTTTGCGATTAGGGGCTCGTGATGAGCAGTTCTTC.

The table lists this clonotype with many counts. J is TRBJ2-4 and V is TRBV21-1. TRBV21-1 is listed as a pseudogene. The CDR3 consists of 17 residues. The CDR3 spells CASSKREEIIAKNIQYF. CDR3 DNA: TGTGCCAGCAGCAAAAGAGAAGAGATAATAGCCAAAAACATTCAGTACTTC.

The chain employs TRBV6-5 and TRBJ2-6; either TRBD1 or TRBD2 may fit D (5 bases each). The V end lost 5 bases, the J end lost 0 bases, and 8 bases lay between the germline ends. Germline assignment: CDR1 MNHEY and CDR2 SVGAGI. This CDR3 is 15 amino acids long. For the CDR3, the DNA is TGTGCCAGCAGTGGGACCTCCTCTGGGGCCAACGTCCTGACTTTC. Translated: CASSGTSSGANVLTF.

In its sample, this clonotype was seen many times. In DNA form, the CDR3 reads TGTGCCAGCAGCCAACAGCCCCCGCTAGCGGGTAGGGCAGATACGCAGTATTTT. This gives the protein CASSQQPPLAGRADTQYF. The rearrangement joins TRBV7-3 to TRBJ2-3, with TRBD2 identical over 8 bases. V gave up 5 bases and J gave up 4 bases; unmatched junction bases: 17. There are 18 residues in the CDR3. Germline loops: CDR1 SGHTA, CDR2 FQGTGA.

The gene calls are TRBV6-5 and TRBJ2-5; 8 bases are shared with TRBD1. CDR3 length: 14 residues. V lost 2 bases and J lost 4; bases outside the gene matches: 3. Germline CDR1 is MNHEY and CDR2 is SVGAGI. Here the CDR3 reads CASSYQGAGETQYF. The CDR3 nucleotides are TGTGCCAGCAGTTACCAGGGGGCGGGAGAGACCCAGTACTTC.

This clonotype appeared many times. The J gene is TRBJ2-5, the V gene TRBV7-2; TRBD2 matches 10 bases. Germline trimming cut 1 base from V and 4 bases from J; bases unmatched to any gene: 6. CDR3 length equals 16 residues. Germline V lookup: CDR1 SGHTA, CDR2 FQGNSA. The CDR3 region has the DNA TGTGCCAGCAGCTTAGTCCTAGCGGGAGTAGGAGAGACCCAGTACTTC. Its translation is CASSLVLAGVGETQYF.

V and J are TRBV12-3 or TRBV12-4 and TRBJ1-2; 8 nucleotides match TRBD1. J gave up 8 bases and V 6 bases, and 8 bases lay outside the gene matches. CDR3 length equals 13 residues. The CDR3 spells CASRSQGARGYTF. CDR3 DNA sequence: TGTGCCAGCAGATCCCAGGGGGCGAGGGGCTACACCTTC.

At least ten counts were recorded for this clonotype. The chain links TRBV14 to TRBJ2-5, with 12 bases lining up with TRBD2. CDR1 SGHDN and CDR2 FVKESK come from the germline V gene. The CDR3 consists of 15 residues. With V trimmed by 6 bases and J by 5 bases, 7 bases remained unmatched. The CDR3 DNA sequence: TGTGCCAGCAGTTTGACTAGCGGGAGTTGGGAGACCCAGTACTTC. Amino acid sequence: CASSLTSGSWETQYF.

In its sample, this clonotype was seen many times. The chain is built from TRBV6-5 and TRBJ2-5; 8 bases map to TRBD1. The CDR3 has 14 amino acids. CDR1 and CDR2 (germline): MNHEY, SVGAGI. Germline trimming cut 6 bases from V and 2 bases from J; bases unmatched to any gene: 5. CDR3 loop: CASSWGQVQETQYF. CDR3 nucleotides: TGTGCCAGCAGCTGGGGACAGGTTCAAGAGACCCAGTACTTC.

This clonotype occurred many times. This sequence joins TRBV11-2 and TRBJ1-1; a possible D gene is TRBD1 (5 bases). Trimming pared 7 bases from V and 0 bases from J, leaving 15 bases between. The CDR3 has 15 residues. CDR1 is SGHAT, CDR2 FQNNGV, per germline. The CDR3 DNA follows: TGTGCCAGCACCACAAGGGCCAGGGTGAACACTGAAGCTTTCTTT. As protein: CASTTRARVNTEAFF. The full variable domain, completed using reference TRBV11-2 and TRBJ1-1, is EAGVAQSPRYKIIEKRQSVAFWCNPISGHATLYWYQQILGQGPKLLIQFQNNGVVDDSQLPKDRFSAERLKGVDSTLKIQPAKLEDSAVYLCASTTRARVNTEAFFGQGTRLTVV.

This clonotype is medium-sized. The V call is TRBV13, the J call TRBJ2-6, with 11 nucleotides matching TRBD2. V lost 4 bases and J lost 0; bases outside the gene matches: 5. The germline CDR1 and CDR2 sequences are PRHDT and FYEKMQ (reference sequence). The CDR3 length is 18 residues. In DNA form, the CDR3 reads TGTGCCAGCAGCTCCTCCCTAGCGGGAGGCTCTGGGGCCAACGTCCTGACTTTC. This codes for CASSSSLAGGSGANVLTF. The full variable domain, in which reference TRBV13 and TRBJ2-6 provide the parts outside the CDR3, is AAGVIQSPRHLIKEKRETATLKCYPIPRHDTVYWYQQGPGQDPQFLISFYEKMQSDKGSIPDRFSAQQFSDYHSELNMSSLELGDSALYFCASSSSLAGGSGANVLTFGAGSRLTVL.

This clonotype was observed at least ten times. The J gene is TRBJ1-5, the V gene TRBV5-1, with no clear D. In germline, CDR1 is SGHRS, CDR2 YFSETQ. This CDR3 spans 15 amino acids. Trimming took off 0 bases at V and 5 bases at J, with 12 bases between the two ends. This CDR3 reads CASSLASGGDQPQHF. CDR3 in DNA: TGCGCCAGCAGCTTGGCCTCAGGTGGCGATCAGCCCCAGCATTTT.

This clonotype came up many times. V and J are TRBV6-2 or TRBV6-3 and TRBJ2-2; 15 bases match TRBD2. The V segment lost 2 bases and the J segment 5 bases; nucleotides outside the gene matches: 3. The CDR3 covers 17 residues. CDR1 and CDR2 (germline): MNHEY, SVGEGT. The CDR3 coding sequence is TGTGCCAGCAGTTACCCGGGACTAGCGGGAGGTACCGGGGAGCTGTTTTTT. It yields the protein CASSYPGLAGGTGELFF.

This clonotype was observed at least ten times. The chain joins TRBV5-1 to TRBJ2-3; 8 bases map to TRBD2. The CDR3 totals 16 residues. The junction had 8 bases not matched to a gene; V was cut back by 5 bases and J by 0 bases. Per the germline V gene, CDR1 is SGHRS and CDR2 is YFSETQ. CDR3 region: CASRGTSGSSTDTQYF. The CDR3 region has the DNA TGCGCCAGCAGGGGAACTAGCGGCTCTAGCACAGATACGCAGTATTTT.

In this sample, this clonotype turned up many times. The CDR3, as DNA: TGCGCCAGCAGCCAAGGGCGGGTGGTAAACACCGGGGAGCTGTTTTTT. Its protein is CASSQGRVVNTGELFF. This chain uses TRBV4-1 with TRBJ2-2, with D possibly matching TRBD2 (5 bases). From germline, CDR1 is MGHRA and CDR2 YSYEKL. Trimming took off 1 base at V and 2 bases at J, with 11 bases between the two ends. The CDR3 contains 16 residues.

This clonotype was detected ten times or more. This chain links TRBV29-1 with TRBJ1-2; 11 positions match TRBD1. In germline, CDR1 is SQVTM, CDR2 ANQGSEA. J was trimmed by 8 bases and V by 7 bases; bases with no gene match: 12. The CDR3 has 14 residues. This CDR3 reads CSAGDRGYSMGYTF. Written as DNA, the CDR3 is TGCAGCGCTGGGGACAGGGGGTATTCTATGGGCTACACCTTC. Drawing the rest from reference TRBV29-1 and TRBJ1-2, the complete variable domain is SAVISQKPSRDICQRGTSLTIQCQVDSQVTMMFWYRQQPGQSLTLIATANQGSEATYESGFVIDKFPISRPNLTFSTLTVSNMSPEDSSIYLCSAGDRGYSMGYTFGSGTRLTVV.

This clonotype was recorded at least ten times. This chain connects TRBV12-3 or TRBV12-4 to TRBJ1-3; D is unclear. This CDR3 region has 16 residues. V was cut by 3 bases and J by 4 bases, with 16 bases left in between. The CDR3 sequence is CASSFARGTRGNTIYF. CDR3 nucleotide sequence: TGTGCCAGCAGTTTCGCCAGAGGAACAAGAGGAAACACCATATATTTT.

This clonotype was recorded at least ten times. The chain employs TRBV7-8 and TRBJ1-1, with 10 nucleotides matching TRBD1. The V segment lost 5 bases and the J segment 5 bases; nucleotides outside the gene matches: 5. Germline V gene lookup returns CDR1 SGHVS and CDR2 FQNEAQ. The CDR3 consists of 14 residues. CDR3 in amino acids: CASSAGTGVTEAFF. CDR3 nucleotides: TGTGCCAGCAGCGCCGGGACAGGGGTAACTGAAGCTTTCTTT.

This clonotype was counted ten times or more. The rearrangement uses TRBV6-2 or TRBV6-3 and TRBJ2-2; D not certain. The germline V and J ends were trimmed by 6 bases and 0 bases, with 14 bases remaining between them. Germline V gene sequence: CDR1 MNHEY, CDR2 SVGEGT. The CDR3 is 16 amino acids. CDR3 sequence (DNA): TGTGCCAGCAGGACCATATACGTGACGAACACCGGGGAGCTGTTTTTT. It codes for CASRTIYVTNTGELFF.

V and J are TRBV12-3 or TRBV12-4 and TRBJ2-1; TRBD2 matches 7 bases. The CDR3 contains 13 residues. V shed 1 base and J 10 bases; nucleotides not matched to a gene: 4. In nucleotides, the CDR3 is TGTGCCAGCAGTTTAGGCGGGGAGGGGGAGCAGTTCTTC. Its translation: CASSLGGEGEQFF.